The 13 T cell receptor beta chains below come from one sample, sequenced in a study of shared clonotypes between healthy human individuals. Here immunoSEQ multiplex PCR was the method, and the copy in TCRdb shows in-frame clones only, minus some. This sample yields roughly 2.6 million clones, of which over 85% are seen a single time; over 0.12% belongs to the top ten. Sequenced: naive CD4+ T cells sorted from blood. Stated subset: CD45RA+ positively selected. Receptor source: a man aged 18-30 years in good health.

The chain joins TRBV27 to TRBJ2-3; no firm D call. Germline CDR1 is MNHEY and CDR2 is SMNVEV (reference sequence). V was cut by 5 bases and J by 5 bases, with 5 bases left in between. CDR3 size: 11 residues. For the CDR3, the DNA is TGTGCCAGCAGTCGGTTAGATACGCAGTATTTT. Protein sequence: CASSRLDTQYF.

This chain connects TRBV29-1 to TRBJ2-1, with D perhaps matching TRBD1 or TRBD2 (5 bases each). Germline V gene data show CDR1 as SQVTM and CDR2 as ANQGSEA. Between the trimmed V and J ends, which lost 6 bases and 6 bases, there was a span of 15 bases. CDR3 size: 13 residues. CDR3 bases: TGCAGCGTCAGCCGGGGCCCCCTCAATGAGCAGTTCTTC. This sequence encodes CSVSRGPLNEQFF.

CDR3 coding DNA: TGTGCCAGCGTCTCTGGACGCCCCTATGGCTACACCTTC. It specifies CASVSGRPYGYTF. The J gene is TRBJ1-2, the V gene TRBV6-1, with D hard to call. This CDR3 region has 13 residues. The germline V and J ends were trimmed by 8 bases and 4 bases, with 14 bases remaining between them. Germline V gives CDR1 MNHNS, CDR2 SASEGT.

This clone was observed a single time. V and J are TRBV6-5 and TRBJ2-2; 8 bases fit TRBD2. The junction had 8 bases not matched to a gene; V was cut back by 8 bases and J by 3 bases. The germline gives CDR1 MNHEY, CDR2 SVGAGI. The length of the CDR3 is 15 residues. The DNA for the CDR3 is TGTGCCAGCGCCGGGGGGGGCCGTTACACCGGGGAGCTGTTTTTT. Residues: CASAGGGRYTGELFF.

The chain uses TRBV6-5 and TRBJ1-5; 7 nucleotides align to TRBD1. Germline CDR1 reads MNHEY; CDR2 reads SVGAGI. V trimming: 5 bases; J trimming: 0 bases; junction bases outside the gene matches: 4. The CDR3 covers 15 residues. Here the CDR3 DNA reads TGTGCCAGCAGTGCCCGACAGGGTAGCAATCAGCCCCAGCATTTT. This encodes CASSARQGSNQPQHF.

The rearrangement joins TRBV18 to TRBJ2-5; 8 positions agree with TRBD1. From germline, CDR1 is KGHSH and CDR2 LQKENI. Trimming cost V 3 bases and J 9 bases; bases outside gene matches: 15. CDR3 length equals 16 residues. The CDR3 sequence: CASSPKPDRGQGAQYF. The DNA of the CDR3 is TGTGCCAGCTCACCCAAACCCGACAGGGGCCAGGGGGCCCAGTACTTC.

Points on this clone: Different DNA sequences within this sample yield the same CDR3. The V gene is TRBV5-1, the J gene TRBJ2-7, with TRBD1 matching over 7 bases. J was trimmed by 2 bases and V by 5 bases; bases with no gene match: 1. In germline, CDR1 is SGHRS, CDR2 YFSETQ. The CDR3 is made up of 12 amino acids. DNA for the CDR3: TGCGCCAGCAGTACAGGGGCCTACGAGCAGTACTTC. Its translation: CASSTGAYEQYF. Looking up the rest from reference TRBV5-1 and TRBJ2-7 gives the full variable domain: KAGVTQTPRYLIKTRGQQVTLSCSPISGHRSVSWYQQTPGQGLQFLFEYFSETQRNKGNFPGRFSGRQFSNSRSEMNVSTLELGDSALYLCASSTGAYEQYFGPGTRLTVT.

This sequence joins TRBV7-9 and TRBJ1-5; 7 bases match TRBD1. Germline CDR1 and CDR2: SEHNR and FQNEAQ (reference sequence). The CDR3 runs to 16 residues. The ends lost 5 bases at V and 0 bases at J; junction bases unmatched: 7. CDR3: CASSPKDRTSNQPQHF. In DNA form, the CDR3 reads TGTGCCAGCAGCCCTAAGGACAGGACTAGCAATCAGCCCCAGCATTTT. Drawing the rest from reference TRBV7-9 and TRBJ1-5, the complete variable domain is DTGVSQNPRHKITKRGQNVTFRCDPISEHNRLYWYRQTLGQGPEFLTYFQNEAQLEKSRLLSDRFSAERPKGSFSTLEIQRTEQGDSAMYLCASSPKDRTSNQPQHFGDGTRLSIL.

This clone was seen a handful of times. V and J are TRBV30 and TRBJ1-1, with 11 bases lining up with TRBD1. From germline, CDR1 is GTSNPN and CDR2 SVGIG (reference sequence). Unmatched junction bases numbered 7, after V lost 3 bases and J lost 7 bases. This CDR3 comprises 14 residues. The CDR3 loop is CAWSTGTGGVEAFF. The CDR3 bases are TGTGCCTGGAGCACGGGGACAGGGGGGGTTGAAGCTTTCTTT.

This sequence joins TRBV27 and TRBJ1-6; a weak D match, TRBD1 (5 bases). V was pared by 6 bases and J by 8 bases, with 14 bases between. Looked up from germline, CDR1 is MNHEY and CDR2 is SMNVEV (reference sequence). There are 14 residues in the CDR3. This CDR3 is CASRKQEIYSPLHF. The CDR3 DNA is TGTGCCAGCAGAAAACAGGAGATTTATTCACCCCTCCACTTT.

This chain joins TRBV19 and TRBJ1-2, with D uncertain. This CDR3 region has 14 residues. Trimming pared 3 bases from V and 2 bases from J, leaving 10 bases between. Germline V CDR1 and CDR2: LNHDA, SQIVND (reference sequence). CDR3 nucleotide sequence: TGTGCCAGTAGTATCTTAAGGCAGAACTATGGCTACACCTTC. Amino acids: CASSILRQNYGYTF.

The chain uses TRBV10-2 and TRBJ2-1; possible D gene TRBD2, 5 bases. The germline CDR1 and CDR2 sequences are WSHSY and SAAADI. V lost 2 bases to trimming and J lost 7 bases, with 12 bases between them. The CDR3 is 14 residues long. The CDR3 sequence: CASSEHGEGNEQFF. The CDR3, as DNA: TGCGCCAGCAGTGAGCACGGCGAGGGAAATGAGCAGTTCTTC.

This clone was seen more than once but under ten times. The V gene is TRBV7-6, the J gene TRBJ1-5; 8 nucleotides match TRBD1. This CDR3 has 14 residues. With V trimmed by 5 bases and J by 1 base, 1 base remained unmatched. Germline V gene sequence: CDR1 SGHVS, CDR2 FNYEAQ. The CDR3 coding sequence is TGTGCCAGCAGCCAGGGGGCCAGCAATCAGCCCCAGCATTTT. This encodes CASSQGASNQPQHF. Together with reference TRBV7-6 and TRBJ1-5, the CDR3 gives the full variable domain: GAGVSQSPRYKVTKRGQDVALRCDPISGHVSLYWYRQALGQGPEFLTYFNYEAQQDKSGLPNDRFSAERPEGSISTLTIQRTEQRDSAMYRCASSQGASNQPQHFGDGTRLSIL.